These 32 T cell receptor beta chains were all obtained from the same sample, sequenced in a study of shared clonotypes between healthy human individuals. Sequencing used immunoSEQ multiplex PCR; TCRdb keeps in-frame clones, though not all of them. The sample comprises 450,000 or so clones, around 77% of which are singletons, and around 12% rests with the top ten. The specimen was PBMCs. Receptor source: a middle-aged woman in good health. Some clones in this sample may be carry-over from other donors' samples.

The chain couples TRBV6-5 to TRBJ2-7, with 8 bases matching TRBD2. The CDR3 is 16 residues long. V lost 0 bases to trimming and J lost 6 bases; unmatched junction nucleotides: 10. The germline gives CDR1 MNHEY, CDR2 SVGAGI. Here the CDR3 reads CASSYSPGTSASEQYF. For the CDR3, the DNA is TGTGCCAGCAGTTACTCCCCGGGGACTAGTGCTTCCGAGCAGTACTTC.

As for this clone: At one of its ends the junction is not consistent with the germline gene, which may arise from a read error. This chain uses TRBV7-2 with TRBJ1-1; D gene uncertain. The CDR3 consists of 12 residues. The germline V gene has CDR1 SGHTA and CDR2 FQGNSA. CDR3: CAGSLDRTEAFF. The DNA for the CDR3 is TGTGCCGGCAGCTTAGATCGGACGGAAGCTTTCTTT.

Notes on this clone: Other DNA sequences in the sample encode the same CDR3. V and J are TRBV29-1 and TRBJ2-7; tentatively, D is TRBD1 (6 bases). Deletions cut 4 bases from V and 3 bases from J, with 7 bases between. The CDR3 length is 11 residues. Germline V gene sequence: CDR1 SQVTM, CDR2 ANQGSEA. CDR3 loop: CSVVRGYEQYF. The CDR3 DNA follows: TGCAGCGTTGTCAGGGGCTACGAGCAGTACTTC.

This clone was counted a few times. The chain joins TRBV14 to TRBJ2-1; 8 bases line up with TRBD2. Looked up from germline, CDR1 is SGHDN and CDR2 is FVKESK. The CDR3 has 15 amino acids. V trimming: 1 base; J trimming: 4 bases; junction bases outside the gene matches: 3. The CDR3 bases are TGTGCCAGCAGCCAAGTTGCGGGGGGATACAATGAGCAGTTCTTC. This codes for CASSQVAGGYNEQFF.

A remark on this clone: This may be a read error, as it is one base from a much larger clone. The CDR3 protein is CASSPTRRSNNEQFF. The CDR3 DNA reads TGTGCCAGCAGCCCCACCAGGCGCTCTAACAATGAGCAGTTCTTC. This chain uses TRBV7-3 with TRBJ2-1; D unresolved. The germline CDR1 and CDR2 sequences are SGHTA and FQGTGA. Trimming removed 5 bases from V and 5 bases from J, with 16 bases in between. This CDR3 comprises 15 residues.

With regard to this clone: One end of the junction does not line up with germline, which may come from a read error. The chain recombines TRBV2 with TRBJ2-4; possibly TRBD1 for D (5 bases). CDR3 size: 14 residues. CDR1 SNHLY and CDR2 FYNNEI come from the germline V gene. Written as DNA, the CDR3 is TGTGTCAGCAGGGCAGGGTCGGCCAAAAACATTCAGTACTTC. Its translation is CVSRAGSAKNIQYF.

The chain carries TRBV7-2 and TRBJ2-2; possibly TRBD2 for D (6 bases). This CDR3 has 15 residues. The V gene's germline CDR1 is SGHTA and CDR2 FQGNSA. Trimming cost V 3 bases and J 6 bases, with 14 bases left between them. CDR3 sequence reads: CASSLVVGGAGELFF. CDR3 coding DNA: TGTGCCAGCAGCTTGGTGGTCGGCGGGGCCGGGGAGCTGTTTTTT.

On this clone itself: A much larger clone differs from this one at a single base, so this may be a read error. This chain links TRBV15 with TRBJ2-6, with 7 bases matching TRBD1. CDR1 is LNHNV, CDR2 YYDKDF, per germline (reference sequence). This CDR3 is built from 18 residues. The CDR3 nucleotides read TGTGCCGCCAGCGGACAGGACAGTACCATCTCTGGGGCCAACGTCCTGACTTTC. It specifies CAASGQDSTISGANVLTF. The variable domain in full, with the rest retrieved from reference TRBV15 and TRBJ2-6, is DAMVIQNPRYQVTQFGKPVTLSCSQTLNHNVMYWYQQKSSQAPKLLFHYYDKDFNNEADTPDNFQSRRPNTSFCFLDIRSPGLGDTAMYLCAASGQDSTISGANVLTFGAGSRLTVL.

The J gene is TRBJ2-3, the V gene TRBV18, with 8 bases that match TRBD2. CDR1 is KGHSH, CDR2 LQKENI, per germline. The CDR3 spans 17 residues. With 8 bases clipped from V and 0 bases from J, the junction kept 13 bases outside the gene matches. The CDR3 is CASTLQLAAPSTDTQYF. In nucleotides, the CDR3 is TGTGCCAGCACGCTCCAACTAGCGGCTCCTAGCACAGATACGCAGTATTTT.

This clone was counted a single time. The chain combines TRBV7-9 with TRBJ2-5; D ambiguous. This CDR3 is built from 15 residues. Trimming pared 1 base from V and 2 bases from J, leaving 11 bases between. Germline V lookup: CDR1 SEHNR, CDR2 FQNEAQ (reference sequence). CDR3 nucleotides: TGTGCCAGCAGCTTAGGTGTGCACCTACAAGAGACCCAGTACTTC. Protein: CASSLGVHLQETQYF.

In its sample, this clone was seen a few times. This same CDR3 is encoded by further DNA sequences in the sample. This chain joins TRBV5-1 and TRBJ1-1, with 11 bases lining up with TRBD1. Germline loops: CDR1 SGHRS, CDR2 YFSETQ. The CDR3 length is 15 residues. With V trimmed by 3 bases and J by 0 bases, 1 base remained unmatched. The DNA of the CDR3 is TGCGCCAGCAGCTGGGGACAGGGGGTGAACACTGAAGCTTTCTTT. As protein: CASSWGQGVNTEAFF.

The CDR3 protein is CAISEARGIQETQYF. CDR3 DNA: TGTGCCATCAGTGAGGCCAGGGGGATCCAAGAGACCCAGTACTTC. V is TRBV10-3 and J is TRBJ2-5; 7 nucleotides line up with TRBD1. V gave up 2 bases and J gave up 1 base; unmatched junction bases: 4. Per the germline V gene, CDR1 is ENHRY and CDR2 is SYGVKD. The CDR3 contains 15 residues.

The chain combines TRBV27 with TRBJ2-7; D is unresolved. This CDR3 comprises 11 residues. V lost 0 bases, J lost 7 bases, and 4 bases lay in between. Looked up from germline, CDR1 is MNHEY and CDR2 is SMNVEV (reference sequence). Here the CDR3 reads CASSLSGEQYF. The CDR3 DNA follows: TGTGCCAGCAGTTTATCGGGAGAGCAGTACTTC.

The chain couples TRBV4-2 to TRBJ2-1; no clear D. V lost 1 base and J 10 bases, leaving 8 bases between the germline ends. Germline assignment: CDR1 LGHNA and CDR2 YNFKEQ. The CDR3 sequence is 12 residues long. CDR3 DNA: TGTGCCAGCAGCCAAGGACTTCGGGAGCAGTTCTTC. Protein: CASSQGLREQFF.

The chain employs TRBV21-1 and TRBJ2-5; the table's D gene call, TRBD1, was not cross checked with the DNA. TRBV21-1 is described as a pseudogene. The CDR3 covers 17 residues. The CDR3 coding sequence is TGTGCCAGCAGCAAAGCCCCGACAGGGGGCAGGAAAGAGACCCAGTACTTC. Translated, it gives CASSKAPTGGRKETQYF.

A remark on this clone: One junction end does not reproduce the germline sequence, and a read error may be involved. This sequence joins TRBV28 and TRBJ2-6; D might be TRBD1 (6 bases). CDR1 MDHEN and CDR2 SYDVKM come from the germline V gene. The CDR3 totals 19 residues. For the CDR3, the DNA is TGTGCCAGCAGTCCCCCCACAGGGAACCTATTATCTGGGTCCAACGTCCTGACTTTC. Translation: CASSPPTGNLLSGSNVLTF.

As concerns this clone: A far larger clone is one base from this, pointing to a likely read error. V and J are TRBV4-2 and TRBJ1-2; no clear D. The CDR3 spans 15 residues. The germline V gene encodes CDR1 LGHNA and CDR2 YNFKEQ. The DNA of the CDR3 is TGTGCCAGCAGCCAAGACCCACGGATTAACTATGGCTACAACTTC. This codes for CASSQDPRINYGYNF.

This rearrangement joins TRBV13 to TRBJ2-7, with TRBD2 matching over 9 bases. This CDR3 region has 16 residues. The germline V gene has CDR1 PRHDT and CDR2 FYEKMQ (reference sequence). V shed 0 bases and J 0 bases; nucleotides not matched to a gene: 3. This chain's CDR3 is CASSLGASGTSYEQYF. CDR3 DNA: TGTGCCAGCAGCTTAGGAGCTAGCGGGACCTCCTACGAGCAGTACTTC.

The gene calls are TRBV9 and TRBJ2-5; D may match TRBD1 or TRBD2 (5 bases each). This CDR3 comprises 18 residues. Germline V gives CDR1 SGDLS, CDR2 YYNGEE. V was pared by 0 bases and J by 1 base, with 19 bases between. The CDR3 DNA reads TGTGCCAGCAGCGTAGCTAGTAGCCCGGGACGGCTCCAAGAGACCCAGTACTTC. Protein sequence: CASSVASSPGRLQETQYF.

This chain uses TRBV7-7 with TRBJ2-5; D tentatively fits TRBD1 or TRBD2 (6 bases each). The CDR3 consists of 12 residues. Trimming pared 3 bases from V and 7 bases from J, leaving 9 bases between. Germline-derived CDR1 and CDR2 are SSHAT and FNYEAQ (reference sequence). The DNA for the CDR3 is TGTGCCAGCAGCTTCGAGGGGGGGACCCAGTACTTC. It specifies CASSFEGGTQYF.

A remark on this clone: A much larger clone differs by one base, so this may be a read error. This rearrangement joins TRBV29-1 to TRBJ2-5; D not resolved. Germline CDR1 reads SQVTM; CDR2 reads ANQGSEA. The CDR3 runs 10 residues. CDR3 nucleotide sequence: TGCGGCGTTGAACTAAATACCCAGTACTTC. Protein product: CGVELNTQYF.

Remarks on this clone: A much larger clone lies one base from this, so it may be a read error. At the DNA level, this CDR3 is encoded by other sequences in the same sample as well. The CDR3 bases are TGTGCCTGGAGTGAGGGGGGGCTCACATACGAGCAGTACTTC. Translating it yields CAWSEGGLTYEQYF. The chain joins TRBV30 to TRBJ2-7; tentatively, D is TRBD2 (7 bases). The germline V and J ends were trimmed by 1 base and 4 bases, with 14 bases remaining between them. Per germline, CDR1 GTSNPN and CDR2 SVGIG (reference sequence). There are 14 residues in the CDR3.

This clone was seen more than once but under ten times. DNA of the CDR3: TGTGCCAGCAGTCTCCTAGCTTTTTCGGGGACGGGGCTGAACACTGAAGCTTTCTTT. This encodes CASSLLAFSGTGLNTEAFF. V is TRBV27 and J is TRBJ1-1; possible D gene TRBD1, 5 bases. The CDR3 spans 19 residues. Trimming cost V 5 bases and J 0 bases, with 25 bases left between them. Germline CDR1 and CDR2: MNHEY and SMNVEV (reference sequence).

The genes are TRBV6-5 and TRBJ2-7; D unclear. V lost 1 base and J lost 6, with 7 bases in between. Per germline, CDR1 MNHEY and CDR2 SVGAGI. CDR3 length: 12 residues. The CDR3 DNA follows: TGTGCCAGCAGTTACTTGGACGGCGAGCAGTACTTC. Protein sequence: CASSYLDGEQYF.

The CDR3 here is CSVARTLGTDTQYF. The CDR3 coding sequence is TGCAGCGTTGCTCGGACATTGGGAACAGATACGCAGTATTTT. The chain employs TRBV29-1 and TRBJ2-3, with a tentative D call TRBD1 (5 bases). The germline gives CDR1 SQVTM, CDR2 ANQGSEA. The V end lost 4 bases, the J end lost 3 bases, and 14 bases lay between the germline ends. The CDR3 covers 14 residues.

CDR3 amino acids: CASSRTSGRQQYF. CDR3 bases: TGTGCCAGCAGTCGGACTAGCGGGAGACAGCAGTACTTC. V gene TRBV27 combines with J gene TRBJ2-7, with TRBD2 matching 13 bases. J lost 8 bases, V lost 5 bases, and 3 bases had no gene match. Germline CDR1 reads MNHEY; CDR2 reads SMNVEV (reference sequence). The CDR3 extends over 13 amino acids.

This clone was recorded many times. The chain joins TRBV5-1 to TRBJ1-1; no reliable D call. The CDR3 sequence is 13 residues long. Trimming removed 5 bases at V and 4 bases at J, with 12 bases between. CDR1 is SGHRS, CDR2 YFSETQ, per germline. CDR3 sequence: CASSIWVGTEAFF. The CDR3 DNA is TGCGCCAGCAGTATATGGGTCGGCACTGAAGCTTTCTTT.

V gene TRBV14 combines with J gene TRBJ2-3, with a possible D match to TRBD2 (6 bases). V shed 4 bases and J shed 2 bases, with 10 bases lying between them. Looked up from germline, CDR1 is SGHDN and CDR2 is FVKESK. The CDR3 runs 14 residues. The CDR3 DNA reads TGTGCCAGCAGCCCCCGGAGGGACACAGATACGCAGTATTTT. It translates to CASSPRRDTDTQYF.

The rearrangement links TRBV10-3 to TRBJ2-7; a possible D gene is TRBD1 (6 bases). The V gene's germline CDR1 is ENHRY and CDR2 SYGVKD. V was pared by 6 bases and J by 1 base, with 13 bases between. This CDR3 is 14 amino acids long. The CDR3 nucleotides read TGTGCCATCAGGGTTGGACAGTCATCCTACGAGCAGTACTTC. This gives the protein CAIRVGQSSYEQYF.

The chain has TRBV30 and TRBJ2-4, with 7 bases that match TRBD2. CDR3 size: 13 residues. Germline V gene sequence: CDR1 GTSNPN, CDR2 SVGIG (reference sequence). The junction had 3 bases not matched to a gene; V was cut back by 1 base and J by 6 bases. Written as DNA, the CDR3 is TGTGCCTGGAGTGGTCGGGGGGTAAACATTCAGTACTTC. This translates into CAWSGRGVNIQYF.

The chain links TRBV19 to TRBJ2-7; 8 bases fit TRBD1. Losses at the gene ends were 4 bases for V and 1 base for J; bases not matched to a gene: 9. The CDR3 has 16 residues. CDR1 is LNHDA, CDR2 SQIVND, per germline (reference sequence). The CDR3 bases are TGTGCCAGTAGTACCAGGGACAGGACCCCTTCCTACGAGCAGTACTTC. It codes for CASSTRDRTPSYEQYF. The variable domain in full, with the rest retrieved from reference TRBV19 and TRBJ2-7, is DGGITQSPKYLFRKEGQNVTLSCEQNLNHDAMYWYRQDPGQGLRLIYYSQIVNDFQKGDIAEGYSVSREKKESFPLTVTSAQKNPTAFYLCASSTRDRTPSYEQYFGPGTRLTVT.

The rearrangement uses TRBV6-1 and TRBJ2-3, with 11 bases aligning to TRBD2. Germline V lookup: CDR1 MNHNS, CDR2 SASEGT. The CDR3 has 16 residues. Germline trimming cut 4 bases from V and 4 bases from J; bases unmatched to any gene: 7. Here the CDR3 DNA reads TGTGCCAGCAGTGCCGGACTAGCGGGTACATCAGATACGCAGTATTTT. Protein: CASSAGLAGTSDTQYF.